This T cell receptor beta chain was captured in a study of blood T cells in healthy people across ages. Primed by a sample-barcoded 5' primer and a J-beta primer mix, a second PCR proceeded for 7 to 11 cycles. Every sample produced at least 3 million CDR3-containing paired-end reads. TCRdb reprocessed the 5' RACE reads with MiXCR, giving one entry per CDR3 protein. The data show fewer than 950,000 distinct CDR3 sequences, approximately 55% seen once. The CDR3 extends over 20 amino acids. Trimming cost V 6 bases and J 2 bases; bases outside gene matches: 16. The germline V gene encodes CDR1 MNHNS and CDR2 SASEGT. A minimum of 7 million PBMCs was isolated per sample. Study-level points and caveats: The diversity estimates, figures obtained from one million T cells, were considered underestimates.

About this clonotype: Antigen specificity is unknown.

The chain links TRBV6-1 to TRBJ2-2, with 12 positions matching TRBD2. Sequencing was carried out using blood. The sequence came from a man older than 75 in good health. The CDR3 nucleotides read TGTGCCAGCAGCCCCCTAGCGGGAGGGCCTCGGACCCCTAACACCGGGGAGCTGTTTTTT. Encoded protein: CASSPLAGGPRTPNTGELFF.